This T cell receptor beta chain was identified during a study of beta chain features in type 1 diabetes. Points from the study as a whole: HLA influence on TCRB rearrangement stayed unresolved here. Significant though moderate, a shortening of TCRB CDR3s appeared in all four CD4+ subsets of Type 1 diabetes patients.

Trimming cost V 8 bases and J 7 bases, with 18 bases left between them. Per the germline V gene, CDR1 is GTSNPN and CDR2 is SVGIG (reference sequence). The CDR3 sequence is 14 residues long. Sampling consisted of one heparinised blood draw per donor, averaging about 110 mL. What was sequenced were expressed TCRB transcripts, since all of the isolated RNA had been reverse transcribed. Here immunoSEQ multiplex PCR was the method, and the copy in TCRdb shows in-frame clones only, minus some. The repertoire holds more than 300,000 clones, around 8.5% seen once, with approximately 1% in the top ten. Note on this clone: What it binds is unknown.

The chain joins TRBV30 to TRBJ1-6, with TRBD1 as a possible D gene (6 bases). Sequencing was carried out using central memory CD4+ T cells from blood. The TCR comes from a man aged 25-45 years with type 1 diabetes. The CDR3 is CAGGQDSANSPLHF. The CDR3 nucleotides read TGTGCCGGTGGCCAGGACAGCGCGAATTCACCCCTCCACTTT.